These T cell receptor beta chains were read from a single sample in a study of OX40 agonist ivuxolimab in advanced cancers. TCRdb's table, derived via immunoSEQ multiplex PCR, lists solely in-frame clones and lacks some. The sample shows around 58,000 clones, 85% to 90% of them seen only once. The sample consisted of CD4+ or CD8+ T cells sorted from blood, taken in a trial of the OX40 agonist ivuxolimab. Receptors originate from an adult with an advanced solid tumor such as melanoma, head and neck, liver or kidney cancer. Each CDR3 is given with its conserved first and last residue. The D gene is left open where the match is weak. Clone size is given for some rows only: seen once, a few or many times, or a class if the clone is expanded.

abundance: NA; v_gene: TRBV19; j_gene: TRBJ2-5; d_gene: NA; CDR3aa: CASSSQKKETQYF; CDR3nt: TGTGCCAGTAGTTCTCAGAAGAAGGAGACCCAGTACTTC
abundance: NA; v_gene: TRBV6-5; j_gene: TRBJ1-6; d_gene: NA; CDR3aa: CASSYTGRFSNSPLHF; CDR3nt: TGTGCCAGCAGTTACACAGGGCGGTTTTCTAATTCACCCCTCCACTTT
abundance: NA; v_gene: TRBV6-5; j_gene: TRBJ1-3; d_gene: NA; CDR3aa: CASSYSSGSGNTIYF; CDR3nt: TGTGCCAGCAGTTACTCGTCAGGGTCTGGAAACACCATATATTTT
abundance: NA; v_gene: TRBV21-1; j_gene: TRBJ2-7; d_gene: NA; CDR3aa: CASSKAADLSYEQYF; CDR3nt: TGTGCCAGCAGCAAAGCGGCAGACCTCTCCTACGAGCAGTACTTC
abundance: NA; v_gene: TRBV6-5; j_gene: TRBJ1-3; d_gene: NA; CDR3aa: CASRNSGNTIYF; CDR3nt: TGTGCCAGCAGGAACTCTGGAAACACCATATATTTT
abundance: NA; v_gene: TRBV5-1; j_gene: TRBJ1-1; d_gene: NA; CDR3aa: CASSLRGTNTEAFF; CDR3nt: TGCGCCAGCAGCCTCCGGGGTACGAACACTGAAGCTTTCTTT
abundance: NA; v_gene: TRBV5-6; j_gene: TRBJ2-2; d_gene: NA; CDR3aa: CASSLLTGSGELFF; CDR3nt: TGTGCCAGCAGCTTGCTTACAGGATCTGGGGAGCTGTTTTTT
abundance: NA; v_gene: TRBV19; j_gene: TRBJ2-3; d_gene: TRBD2; CDR3aa: CASNPFSSGRADTQYF; CDR3nt: TGTGCCAGTAACCCTTTCTCTAGCGGGAGGGCAGATACGCAGTATTTT
abundance: once; v_gene: TRBV4-1; j_gene: TRBJ2-3; d_gene: TRBD2; CDR3aa: CASSQEGWGSGRHTQYF; CDR3nt: TGCGCCAGCAGCCAAGAGGGCTGGGGTAGCGGGAGACATACGCAGTATTTT
abundance: NA; v_gene: TRBV28; j_gene: TRBJ2-7; d_gene: NA; CDR3aa: CASSPPYGPEQYF; CDR3nt: TGTGCCAGCAGCCCCCCATATGGCCCCGAGCAGTACTTC
abundance: NA; v_gene: TRBV5-8; j_gene: TRBJ2-4; d_gene: NA; CDR3aa: CASSPDSNIQYF; CDR3nt: TGTGCCAGCAGCCCTGACAGTAACATTCAGTACTTC
abundance: NA; v_gene: TRBV11-1; j_gene: TRBJ1-1; d_gene: TRBD1; CDR3aa: CASSLMTGTNTEAFF; CDR3nt: TGTGCCAGCAGCCTAATGACAGGGACGAACACTGAAGCTTTCTTT
abundance: NA; v_gene: TRBV16; j_gene: TRBJ2-7; d_gene: TRBD2; CDR3aa: CASGSKGGYYEQYF; CDR3nt: TGTGCCAGCGGCTCAAAGGGAGGGTACTACGAGCAGTACTTC
abundance: NA; v_gene: TRBV27; j_gene: TRBJ2-3; d_gene: NA; CDR3aa: CASSSRPEGTTQYF; CDR3nt: TGTGCCAGCAGCTCTAGGCCCGAGGGGACTACGCAGTATTTT
abundance: NA; v_gene: TRBV10-1; j_gene: TRBJ2-3; d_gene: NA; CDR3aa: CASEESGTDTQYF; CDR3nt: TGCGCCAGCGAGGAATCTGGCACAGATACGCAGTATTTT
abundance: NA; v_gene: TRBV7-8; j_gene: TRBJ2-7; d_gene: NA; CDR3aa: CATWAGPYSSYEQYF; CDR3nt: TGTGCCACGTGGGCAGGCCCCTACAGCTCCTACGAGCAGTACTTC
abundance: NA; v_gene: TRBV30; j_gene: TRBJ2-1; d_gene: TRBD2; CDR3aa: CAWGTTSGRGNEQFF; CDR3nt: TGTGCCTGGGGAACGACTAGCGGGAGGGGAAATGAGCAGTTCTTC